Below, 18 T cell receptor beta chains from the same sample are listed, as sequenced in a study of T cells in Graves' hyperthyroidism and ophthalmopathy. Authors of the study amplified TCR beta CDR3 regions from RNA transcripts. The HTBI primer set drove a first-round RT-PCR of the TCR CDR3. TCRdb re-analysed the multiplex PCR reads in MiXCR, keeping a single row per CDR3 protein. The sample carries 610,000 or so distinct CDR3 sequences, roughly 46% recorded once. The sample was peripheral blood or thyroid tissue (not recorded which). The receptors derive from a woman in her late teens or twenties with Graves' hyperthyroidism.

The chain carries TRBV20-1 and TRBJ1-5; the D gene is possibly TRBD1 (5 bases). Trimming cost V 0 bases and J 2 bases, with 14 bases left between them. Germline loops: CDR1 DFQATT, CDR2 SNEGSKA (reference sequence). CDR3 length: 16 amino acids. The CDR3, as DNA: TGCAGTGCTAGAGATGGCAGGGAGGACGGCAATCAGCCCCAGCATTTT. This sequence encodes CSARDGREDGNQPQHF.

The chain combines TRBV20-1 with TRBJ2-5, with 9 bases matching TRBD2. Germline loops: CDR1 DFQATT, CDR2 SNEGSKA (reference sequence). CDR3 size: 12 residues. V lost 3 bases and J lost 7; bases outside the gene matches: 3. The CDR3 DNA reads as TGCAGTGCTAGCCGACTAGCGGCGACCCAGTACTTC. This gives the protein CSASRLAATQYF.

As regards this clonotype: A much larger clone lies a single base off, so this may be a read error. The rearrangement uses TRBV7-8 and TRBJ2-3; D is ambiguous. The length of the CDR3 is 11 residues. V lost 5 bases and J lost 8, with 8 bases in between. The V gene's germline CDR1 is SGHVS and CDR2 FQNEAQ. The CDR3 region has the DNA TGTGCCAGCAGCCCCTGGGTTACGCAGTATTTT. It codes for CASSPWVTQYF.

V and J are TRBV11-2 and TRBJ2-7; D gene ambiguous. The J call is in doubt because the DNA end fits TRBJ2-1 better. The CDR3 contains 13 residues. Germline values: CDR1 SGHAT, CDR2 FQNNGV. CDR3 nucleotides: TGTGCCAGCAGCTTAGACGGTTGGAATGAGCAGTTCTTC. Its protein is CASSLDGWNEQFF.

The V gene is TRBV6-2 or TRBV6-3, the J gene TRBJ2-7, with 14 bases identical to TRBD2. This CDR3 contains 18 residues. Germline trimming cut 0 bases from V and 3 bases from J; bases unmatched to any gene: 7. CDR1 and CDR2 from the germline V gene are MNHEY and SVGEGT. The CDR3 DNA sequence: TGTGCCAGCAGTTACTCCAGGGGACTAGCGGGAGAGAGCTACGAGCAGTACTTC. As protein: CASSYSRGLAGESYEQYF.

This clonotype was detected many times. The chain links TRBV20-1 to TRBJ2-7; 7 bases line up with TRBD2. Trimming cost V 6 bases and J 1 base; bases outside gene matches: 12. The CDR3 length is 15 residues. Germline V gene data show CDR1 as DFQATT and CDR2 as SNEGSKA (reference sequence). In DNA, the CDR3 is TGCAGTGCCAGCTATCCCGGGGGGAGATCCTACGAGCAGTACTTC. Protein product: CSASYPGGRSYEQYF.

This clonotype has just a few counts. The CDR3 nucleotides are TGCAGTGCTAGAGATTGGGTAGCGGGAGCCGGTTACAGGAGGGAGCAGTACTTC. It specifies CSARDWVAGAGYRREQYF. The rearrangement links TRBV20-1 to TRBJ2-7; 9 bases line up with TRBD2. There are 18 residues in the CDR3. Germline-derived CDR1 and CDR2 are DFQATT and SNEGSKA (reference sequence). Trimming at V came to 0 bases and at J to 7 bases, leaving 19 bases not matched to a gene.

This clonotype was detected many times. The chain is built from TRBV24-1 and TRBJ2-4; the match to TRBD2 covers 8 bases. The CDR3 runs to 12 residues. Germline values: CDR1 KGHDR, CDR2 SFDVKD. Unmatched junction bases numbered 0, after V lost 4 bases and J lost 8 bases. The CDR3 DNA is TGTGCCACCAGTGAAGCGGGAGACATTCAGTACTTC. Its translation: CATSEAGDIQYF.

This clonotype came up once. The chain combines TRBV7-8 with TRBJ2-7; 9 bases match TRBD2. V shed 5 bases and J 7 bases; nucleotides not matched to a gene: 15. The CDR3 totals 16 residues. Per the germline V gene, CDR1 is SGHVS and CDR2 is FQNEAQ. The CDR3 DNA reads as TGTGCCAGCAGCCCGAACAGCGGGAGGAGGGCCGGGGAGCAGTACTTC. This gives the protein CASSPNSGRRAGEQYF.

The DNA of the CDR3 is TGTGCCACCAGTGATTCGCGCAGGGTTAGCAATCAGCCCCAGTACTTC. This translates into CATSDSRRVSNQPQYF. The genes are TRBV24-1 and TRBJ2-5; weak D call: TRBD1 (5 bases). V lost 2 bases and J lost 9, with 21 bases in between. This CDR3 has 16 amino acids. The germline gives CDR1 KGHDR, CDR2 SFDVKD.

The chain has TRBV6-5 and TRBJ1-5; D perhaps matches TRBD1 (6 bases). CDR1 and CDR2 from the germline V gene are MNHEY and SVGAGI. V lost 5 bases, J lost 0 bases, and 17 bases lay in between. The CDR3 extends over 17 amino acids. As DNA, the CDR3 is TGTGCCAGCAGTGAAGAGGGGGGGTTTAATAGCAATCAGCCCCAGCATTTT. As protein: CASSEEGGFNSNQPQHF.

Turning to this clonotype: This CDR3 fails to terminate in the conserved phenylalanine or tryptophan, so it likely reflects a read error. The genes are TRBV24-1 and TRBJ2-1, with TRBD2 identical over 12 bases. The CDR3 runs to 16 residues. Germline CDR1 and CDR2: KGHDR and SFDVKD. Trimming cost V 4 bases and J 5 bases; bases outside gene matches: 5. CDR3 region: CATSDLTSGSDNEQFL. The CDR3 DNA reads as TGTGCCACCAGTGACCTGACTAGCGGGAGTGACAATGAGCAGTTCCTC.

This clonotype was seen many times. CDR3 loop: CASSFQSYNQPQHF. The CDR3 nucleotides are TGTGCCAGCAGTTTCCAGTCATACAATCAGCCCCAGCATTTT. The chain joins TRBV12-3 or TRBV12-4 to TRBJ1-5, with D hard to call. The germline V and J ends were trimmed by 3 bases and 3 bases, with 9 bases remaining between them. The CDR3 is 14 amino acids.

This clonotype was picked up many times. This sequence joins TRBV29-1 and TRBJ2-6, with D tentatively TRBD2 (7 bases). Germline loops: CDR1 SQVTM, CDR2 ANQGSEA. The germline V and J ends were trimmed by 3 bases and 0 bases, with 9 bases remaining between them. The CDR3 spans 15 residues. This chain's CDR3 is CSVEAGASGANVLTF. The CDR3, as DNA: TGCAGCGTTGAGGCGGGGGCCTCTGGGGCCAACGTCCTGACTTTC.

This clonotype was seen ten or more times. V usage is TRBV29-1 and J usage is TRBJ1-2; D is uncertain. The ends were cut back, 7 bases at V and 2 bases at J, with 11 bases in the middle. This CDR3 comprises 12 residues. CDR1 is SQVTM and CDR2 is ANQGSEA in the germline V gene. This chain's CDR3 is CSAETTNYGYTF. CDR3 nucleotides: TGCAGCGCAGAGACAACGAACTATGGCTACACCTTC.

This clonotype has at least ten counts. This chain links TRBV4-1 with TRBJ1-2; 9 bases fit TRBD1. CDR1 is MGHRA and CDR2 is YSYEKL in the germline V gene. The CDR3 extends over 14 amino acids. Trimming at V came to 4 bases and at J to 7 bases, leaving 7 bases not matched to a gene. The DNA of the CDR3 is TGCGCCAGCAGCCTAACGACAGGGGGGATTGGCTACACCTTC. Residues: CASSLTTGGIGYTF.

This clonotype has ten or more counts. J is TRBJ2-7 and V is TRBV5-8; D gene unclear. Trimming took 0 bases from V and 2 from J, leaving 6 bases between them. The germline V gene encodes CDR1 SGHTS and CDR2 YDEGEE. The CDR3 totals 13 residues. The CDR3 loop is CASSLGKTYEQYF. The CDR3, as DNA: TGTGCCAGCAGCTTGGGGAAGACCTACGAGCAGTACTTC.

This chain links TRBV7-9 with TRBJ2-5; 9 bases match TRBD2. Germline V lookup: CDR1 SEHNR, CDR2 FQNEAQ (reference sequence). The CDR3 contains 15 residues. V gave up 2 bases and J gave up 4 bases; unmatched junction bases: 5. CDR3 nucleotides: TGTGCCAGCAGCTTACTAGCGGGGTTGGGAGAGACCCAGTACTTC. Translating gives CASSLLAGLGETQYF.